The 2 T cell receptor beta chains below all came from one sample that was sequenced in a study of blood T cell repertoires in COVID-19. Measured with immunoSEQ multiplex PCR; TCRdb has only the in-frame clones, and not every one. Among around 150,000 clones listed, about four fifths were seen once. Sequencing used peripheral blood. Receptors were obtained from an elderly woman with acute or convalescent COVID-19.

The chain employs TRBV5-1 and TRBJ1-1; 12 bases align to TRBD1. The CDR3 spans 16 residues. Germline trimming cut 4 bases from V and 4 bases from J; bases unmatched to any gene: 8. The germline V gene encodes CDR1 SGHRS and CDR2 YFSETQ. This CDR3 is CASSGTGGRLGTEAFF. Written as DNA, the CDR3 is TGCGCCAGCAGCGGGACAGGGGGCCGTCTGGGCACTGAAGCTTTCTTT.

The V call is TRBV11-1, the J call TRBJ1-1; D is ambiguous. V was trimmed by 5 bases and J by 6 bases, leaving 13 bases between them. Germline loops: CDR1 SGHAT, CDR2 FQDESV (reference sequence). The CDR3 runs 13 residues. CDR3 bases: TGTGCCAGCAGCCAGAATCTCGATCCTGAAGCTTTCTTT. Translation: CASSQNLDPEAFF.